These 30 T cell receptor beta chains were all obtained from the same sample, sequenced in a study of naive and memory T cell subsets. Whole-study results and caveats: Especially in CD8 cells, naive repertoires contained a few larger clonotypes, possibly CD45RA-re-expressing memory cells.

Their antigen targets remain unknown. An equimolar mix of two oligonucleotides served as the beta constant-region primer for TRBC1 and TRBC2. The ligated cDNA underwent four PCR rounds using SP2 and nested alpha and beta constant-region primers. TCRdb processed the UMI-ligation and nested PCR reads anew with MiXCR; each CDR3 protein has one entry. This table holds some 110,000 distinct CDR3 sequences, about 15% found once. Sequencing used naive CD8+ T cells from blood. All receptors come from a human donor in good health.

This clonotype came up many times. The genes are TRBV7-2 and TRBJ2-3; D unclear. Trimming pared 4 bases from V and 2 bases from J, leaving 10 bases between. CDR3 length equals 14 residues. Germline V gene data show CDR1 as SGHTA and CDR2 as FQGNSA. The CDR3 spells CASSSTFSTDTQYF. In DNA form, the CDR3 reads TGTGCCAGCAGCTCGACTTTCTCCACAGATACGCAGTATTTT.

The rearrangement links TRBV19 to TRBJ2-7; 10 bases map to TRBD2. This CDR3 is built from 15 residues. Trimming removed 9 bases from V and 3 bases from J; junction bases left unmatched: 11. The germline gives CDR1 LNHDA, CDR2 SQIVND (reference sequence). CDR3 sequence reads: CASALASGGGYEQYF. The CDR3 DNA reads TGTGCCAGCGCCCTGGCTAGCGGGGGAGGCTACGAGCAGTACTTC.

The gene calls are TRBV9 and TRBJ2-1; 15 bases match TRBD2. The V gene end was trimmed by 3 bases and the J gene end by 7 bases; junction bases not matched to a gene: 2. The germline V gene encodes CDR1 SGDLS and CDR2 YYNGEE. The CDR3 is 15 amino acids. DNA for the CDR3: TGTGCCAGCAGCGGGGGACTAGCGGGGGGAAATGAGCAGTTCTTC. It codes for CASSGGLAGGNEQFF. Looking up the rest from reference TRBV9 and TRBJ2-1 gives the full variable domain: DSGVTQTPKHLITATGQRVTLRCSPRSGDLSVYWYQQSLDQGLQFLIQYYNGEERAKGNILERFSAQQFPDLHSELNLSSLELGDSALYFCASSGGLAGGNEQFFGPGTRLTVL.

This clonotype was detected a few times. The chain combines TRBV7-3 with TRBJ2-3; 9 bases are a match to TRBD1. This CDR3 has 14 amino acids. Losses at the gene ends were 5 bases for V and 4 bases for J; bases not matched to a gene: 4. The germline gives CDR1 SGHTA, CDR2 FQGTGA. The CDR3 protein is CASSGQGSPDTQYF. CDR3 sequence (DNA): TGTGCCAGCAGCGGACAGGGGAGCCCAGATACGCAGTATTTT.

This clonotype was observed many times. The V call is TRBV20-1, the J call TRBJ1-3; D ambiguous. The CDR3 spans 14 residues. V dropped 0 bases and J dropped 7 bases, with 13 bases sitting between them. In germline, CDR1 is DFQATT, CDR2 SNEGSKA (reference sequence). The CDR3 loop reads CSARDGRNWNTIYF. CDR3 sequence (DNA): TGCAGTGCTAGAGACGGGCGCAATTGGAACACCATATATTTT.

This clonotype was observed a few times. The chain employs TRBV4-2 and TRBJ2-2; 7 nucleotides agree with TRBD2. V was clipped by 4 bases and J by 2 bases; unmatched bases: 4. The CDR3 length is 15 residues. Germline V lookup: CDR1 LGHNA, CDR2 YNFKEQ. The CDR3 sequence is CASSPGGFNTGELFF. The DNA of the CDR3 is TGTGCCAGCAGCCCCGGGGGGTTTAACACCGGGGAGCTGTTTTTT.

The CDR3 DNA sequence: TGTGCCATCAGTGATGGGACAGACATCAATGAGCAGTTCTTC. This encodes CAISDGTDINEQFF. V usage is TRBV10-3 and J usage is TRBJ2-1, with TRBD1 matching over 7 bases. The CDR3 sequence is 14 residues long. Germline CDR1 is ENHRY and CDR2 is SYGVKD. J lost 6 bases, V lost 3 bases, and 5 bases had no gene match.

This clonotype appeared a few times. This chain links TRBV24-1 with TRBJ2-3, with D perhaps TRBD1 or TRBD2 (5 bases each). Trimming took 9 bases from V and 0 from J, leaving 9 bases between them. CDR1 and CDR2 (germline): KGHDR, SFDVKD. The CDR3 loop spans 13 amino acids. The CDR3 sequence: CATDGDSTDTQYF. CDR3 DNA sequence: TGTGCCACCGACGGGGACAGCACAGATACGCAGTATTTT.

The CDR3 loop is CASAPAGGKPDYEQYF. Here the CDR3 DNA reads TGTGCCAGCGCCCCAGCGGGTGGGAAACCAGACTACGAGCAGTACTTC. The chain carries TRBV9 and TRBJ2-7; D perhaps matches TRBD2 (6 bases). The CDR3 spans 16 residues. V lost 7 bases to trimming and J lost 3 bases, with 23 bases between them. Per germline, CDR1 SGDLS and CDR2 YYNGEE. The full variable domain, rest sourced from reference TRBV9 and TRBJ2-7, is DSGVTQTPKHLITATGQRVTLRCSPRSGDLSVYWYQQSLDQGLQFLIQYYNGEERAKGNILERFSAQQFPDLHSELNLSSLELGDSALYFCASAPAGGKPDYEQYFGPGTRLTVT.

The chain links TRBV19 to TRBJ1-1, with 9 bases aligning to TRBD1. CDR1 LNHDA and CDR2 SQIVND come from the germline V gene (reference sequence). V shed 7 bases, J shed 6 bases, and the junction held 6 bases outside the gene matches. This CDR3 contains 13 residues. In DNA, the CDR3 is TGTGCCAGTAATAACAGGGGGCACCCTGAAGCTTTCTTT. Translation: CASNNRGHPEAFF.

V and J are TRBV7-9 and TRBJ2-3, with 7 bases aligning to TRBD1. CDR1 is SEHNR, CDR2 FQNEAQ, per germline (reference sequence). This CDR3 is built from 13 residues. V was pared by 7 bases and J by 4 bases, with 5 bases of the junction left unmatched. The CDR3: CASKTGRSDTQYF. CDR3 nucleotides: TGTGCCAGCAAGACAGGGCGTTCAGATACGCAGTATTTT.

The V gene is TRBV12-3 or TRBV12-4, the J gene TRBJ2-1, with 10 nucleotides matching TRBD1. Trimming cost V 6 bases and J 7 bases; bases outside gene matches: 6. The CDR3 totals 14 residues. The CDR3 loop reads CASSRGQGRNEQFF. The CDR3 DNA follows: TGTGCCAGCAGCCGGGGACAGGGGAGGAATGAGCAGTTCTTC.

The chain employs TRBV6-2 or TRBV6-3 and TRBJ2-1; a weak D match, TRBD2 (5 bases). The CDR3 extends over 15 amino acids. V lost 7 bases and J 7 bases, leaving 20 bases between the germline ends. Germline V gives CDR1 MNHEY, CDR2 SVGEGT. The chain's CDR3 is CASNIPGVGWNEQFF. The CDR3 DNA follows: TGTGCCAGCAATATCCCCGGGGTTGGTTGGAATGAGCAGTTCTTC.

This clonotype was detected a few times. The rearrangement uses TRBV7-9 and TRBJ2-1; D remains ambiguous. This CDR3 has 13 amino acids. V was pared by 2 bases and J by 6 bases, with 8 bases between. Germline values: CDR1 SEHNR, CDR2 FQNEAQ (reference sequence). CDR3 DNA: TGTGCCAGCAGCTTACGAACCTCCAATGAGCAGTTCTTC. This sequence encodes CASSLRTSNEQFF.

This clonotype was picked up a small number of times. The genes are TRBV15 and TRBJ2-3; unclear D gene. The V end lost 4 bases, the J end lost 1 base, and 3 bases lay between the germline ends. Germline V CDR1 and CDR2: LNHNV, YYDKDF (reference sequence). The length of the CDR3 is 12 residues. The DNA for the CDR3 is TGTGCCACCAGCAAGGGCACAGATACGCAGTATTTT. Its translation is CATSKGTDTQYF.

There are a few counts of this clonotype. The chain joins TRBV21-1 to TRBJ2-7; TRBD2, as called in the table, went unchecked against the DNA. TRBV21-1 is described as a pseudogene. CDR3 length: 15 residues. In nucleotides, the CDR3 is TGTGCCAGCAGCGGACGGAATAGCCAAGCCTACGAGCAGTACTTC. As protein: CASSGRNSQAYEQYF.

The V call is TRBV29-1, the J call TRBJ1-2; D not certain. V lost 4 bases and J lost 4, with 4 bases in between. Per the germline V gene, CDR1 is SQVTM and CDR2 is ANQGSEA. This CDR3 has 10 residues. CDR3 residues: CSVVGYGYTF. The CDR3 bases are TGCAGCGTTGTTGGCTATGGCTACACCTTC.

This chain connects TRBV29-1 to TRBJ2-2; D gene ambiguous. Trimming removed 7 bases at V and 2 bases at J, with 14 bases between. This CDR3 region has 14 residues. Germline CDR1 is SQVTM and CDR2 is ANQGSEA. CDR3 sequence reads: CSACWADNTGELFF. The CDR3, as DNA: TGCAGCGCTTGCTGGGCAGACAACACCGGGGAGCTGTTTTTT.

In its sample, this clonotype was seen many times. V gene TRBV12-3 or TRBV12-4 combines with J gene TRBJ2-5; D perhaps matches TRBD2 (5 bases). There are 12 residues in the CDR3. Trimming took 7 bases from V and 1 from J, leaving 7 bases between them. The CDR3 region is CASTAVQETQYF. CDR3 bases: TGTGCCAGCACAGCGGTCCAAGAGACCCAGTACTTC.

This clonotype came up a few times. This chain joins TRBV29-1 and TRBJ2-2; 10 bases match TRBD2. The length of the CDR3 is 17 residues. Germline V gene data show CDR1 as SQVTM and CDR2 as ANQGSEA. The junction had 12 bases not matched to a gene; V was cut back by 4 bases and J by 4 bases. The DNA of the CDR3 is TGCAGCGTTGTACTAGCGGGAAAGGGTGGAAGCACCGGGGAGCTGTTTTTT. Amino acids: CSVVLAGKGGSTGELFF.

The chain is built from TRBV20-1 and TRBJ2-7, with 9 bases matching TRBD2. Per germline, CDR1 DFQATT and CDR2 SNEGSKA (reference sequence). This CDR3 has 16 amino acids. V shed 0 bases and J 1 base; nucleotides not matched to a gene: 7. In DNA, the CDR3 is TGCAGTGCTAGAGATCTAGCGGGGCTTAGGTCCTACGAGCAGTACTTC. As protein: CSARDLAGLRSYEQYF.

This sequence joins TRBV20-1 and TRBJ2-5; TRBD1 aligns across 9 bases. The CDR3 loop spans 16 amino acids. V trimming: 1 base; J trimming: 0 bases; junction bases outside the gene matches: 6. CDR1 DFQATT and CDR2 SNEGSKA come from the germline V gene (reference sequence). CDR3 nucleotides: TGCAGTGCTAGAGGCCGGGACAGGGTGTACCAAGAGACCCAGTACTTC. This encodes CSARGRDRVYQETQYF.

This clonotype was observed a handful of times. Here the CDR3 reads CASLNPQGDSEAFF. DNA for the CDR3: TGTGCCAGCCTAAACCCCCAGGGAGACTCTGAAGCTTTCTTT. This chain uses TRBV2 with TRBJ1-1; a possible D gene is TRBD1 (5 bases). Trimming removed 8 bases from V and 6 bases from J, with 19 bases in between. This CDR3 contains 14 residues. The germline V gene has CDR1 SNHLY and CDR2 FYNNEI.

The V call is TRBV7-9, the J call TRBJ2-5; D assignment may be TRBD1 or TRBD2 (5 bases each). This CDR3 region has 15 residues. Germline values: CDR1 SEHNR, CDR2 FQNEAQ (reference sequence). With 4 bases removed from V and 5 bases from J, the gap between germline ends came to 17 bases. The CDR3 reads CASSSGQSGRETQYF. CDR3 bases: TGTGCCAGCAGCTCAGGACAATCGGGGCGGGAGACCCAGTACTTC.

This clonotype has only a few counts. The gene calls are TRBV25-1 and TRBJ2-5; D ambiguous. V was trimmed by 7 bases and J by 5 bases, leaving 5 bases between them. The germline gives CDR1 MGHDK, CDR2 SYGVNS. The CDR3 extends over 10 amino acids. CDR3 nucleotides: TGTGCCAGCATGGGGGAGACCCAGTACTTC. It codes for CASMGETQYF.

The chain is built from TRBV13 and TRBJ2-3; TRBD2 matches at 7 bases. Germline trimming cut 5 bases from V and 1 base from J; bases unmatched to any gene: 6. The germline CDR1 and CDR2 sequences are PRHDT and FYEKMQ (reference sequence). This CDR3 spans 15 amino acids. The CDR3 loop reads CASSKREVRTDTQYF. In DNA form, the CDR3 reads TGTGCCAGCAGCAAACGGGAGGTGCGCACAGATACGCAGTATTTT.

About this clonotype itself: This may be a read error, as it is one base from a much larger clone. This rearrangement joins TRBV4-3 to TRBJ2-7; D is possibly TRBD1 (6 bases). Germline V gives CDR1 LGHNA, CDR2 YSLEER. CDR3 length: 13 residues. DNA for the CDR3: TGCGCCAGAAGCCAAGCTACAGGGCTAGAGCAGTACTTC. The encoded protein is CARSQATGLEQYF.

The chain combines TRBV4-3 with TRBJ2-1; 14 bases agree with TRBD2. V lost 0 bases to trimming and J lost 9 bases; unmatched junction nucleotides: 7. The germline gives CDR1 LGHNA, CDR2 YSLEER. This CDR3 is built from 17 residues. CDR3 nucleotide sequence: TGCGCCAGCAGCCAAGATTATAGGGGACTAGCGGGAGTTGAGCAGTTCTTC. It yields the protein CASSQDYRGLAGVEQFF.

This clonotype was recorded at least ten times. This chain connects TRBV3-1 to TRBJ2-2; D unresolved. This CDR3 has 15 residues. With 1 base removed from V and 1 base from J, the gap between germline ends came to 7 bases. CDR1 is LGHDT, CDR2 YNNKEL, per germline (reference sequence). The CDR3 reads CASSQVVGNTGELFF. CDR3 nucleotide sequence: TGTGCCAGCAGCCAAGTAGTGGGGAACACCGGGGAGCTGTTTTTT.

V and J are TRBV12-3 or TRBV12-4 and TRBJ1-1, with a tentative D call TRBD1 (5 bases). The CDR3 spans 12 residues. Trimming stripped 7 bases from V and 2 bases from J, with 8 bases between. CDR3 sequence (DNA): TGTGCCAGCACGGGGGGAAACACTGAAGCTTTCTTT. This gives the protein CASTGGNTEAFF.